The following is a T cell receptor (beta chain) sequence with its context. What it recognizes is unknown. This entry comes from a study of CD4 T cells in relation to SARS-CoV-2 and coronaviruses. The table came from immunoSEQ multiplex PCR; TCRdb's copy has only in-frame clones and leaves some out. The table has tens of thousands of clones, roughly 82% seen once. The CDR3 length is 13 residues. Germline CDR1 and CDR2: KGHSH and LQKENI. V dropped 3 bases and J dropped 5 bases, with 10 bases sitting between them. Before the COVID-19 pandemic, during about 2011-2019, CD4+ T cells were taken from unexposed donors. Isolation of CD4+ T cells took place after roughly nine days in culture.

The receptor was derived from a human donor in good health. Sequenced sample: CD4+ T cells from PBMCs, cultured in vitro. The chain couples TRBV18 to TRBJ2-5; D is unresolved. CDR3 loop: CASSPSGGETQYF. The CDR3 DNA sequence: TGTGCCAGCTCACCTTCGGGTGGGGAGACCCAGTACTTC. Combining the CDR3 with reference TRBV18 and TRBJ2-5 gives the whole variable domain NAGVMQNPRHLVRRRGQEARLRCSPMKGHSHVYWYRQLPEEGLKFMVYLQKENIIDESGMPKERFSAEFPKEGPSILRIQQVVRGDSAAYFCASSPSGGETQYFGPGTRLLVL.